The 17 T cell receptor beta chains reported below all come from one sample, sequenced in a study of response to subunit inactivated influenza vaccine. TCRdb reanalysed the RT-PCR reads using MiXCR and keeps one entry per CDR3 protein. Among some 500,000 distinct CDR3 sequences listed, over 25% were seen once. Source: CD4+ T cells sorted from PBMCs, taken 5 days after vaccination. These receptors came from a man aged 45 to 65 who received an inactivated influenza vaccine.

This clonotype was observed a handful of times. This chain connects TRBV7-8 to TRBJ2-6, with 10 bases that match TRBD1. The V and J ends lost 3 bases and 11 bases, in that order; junction bases with no gene match: 16. This CDR3 spans 18 amino acids. The germline V gene encodes CDR1 SGHVS and CDR2 FQNEAQ. The CDR3 sequence is CASSFPRGTGAPVDVLTF. The CDR3 DNA follows: TGTGCCAGCAGCTTCCCCAGAGGGACAGGGGCCCCCGTCGACGTCCTGACTTTC.

This clonotype has more than one count but fewer than ten. The gene calls are TRBV29-1 and TRBJ1-1; D perhaps matches TRBD1 (6 bases). V was cut by 3 bases and J by 0 bases, with 8 bases left in between. Germline CDR1 reads SQVTM; CDR2 reads ANQGSEA. CDR3 length equals 13 residues. The CDR3 region is CSVEGGMNTEAFF. CDR3 sequence (DNA): TGCAGCGTTGAGGGGGGCATGAACACTGAAGCTTTCTTT.

The genes are TRBV6-2 or TRBV6-3 and TRBJ1-5; TRBD1 matches 10 bases. The V gene's germline CDR1 is MNHEY and CDR2 SVGEGT. The V and J ends lost 1 base and 5 bases, in that order; junction bases with no gene match: 2. CDR3 length equals 15 residues. The DNA for the CDR3 is TGTGCCAGCAGTTACTACGGACAGGGGGATCAGCCCCAGCATTTT. Encoded protein: CASSYYGQGDQPQHF.

This clonotype came up a few times. This chain uses TRBV4-1 with TRBJ1-1; 12 bases line up with TRBD1. Trimming at V came to 1 base and at J to 4 bases, leaving 10 bases not matched to a gene. The germline CDR1 and CDR2 sequences are MGHRA and YSYEKL. The CDR3 contains 18 residues. The DNA for the CDR3 is TGCGCCAGCAGCCAAGTCTTCCGGGACAGGGGGCTGAGCACTGAAGCTTTCTTT. It codes for CASSQVFRDRGLSTEAFF.

The table lists this clonotype with a few counts. The chain couples TRBV14 to TRBJ1-2; TRBD1 agrees at 9 bases. The CDR3 covers 14 residues. J gave up 8 bases and V 4 bases, and 8 bases lay outside the gene matches. Germline V lookup: CDR1 SGHDN, CDR2 FVKESK. DNA of the CDR3: TGTGCCAGCAGCCTGGGGACAGGGAATTCGGGCTACACCTTC. As protein: CASSLGTGNSGYTF.

This clonotype was detected only a few times. The chain links TRBV12-3 or TRBV12-4 to TRBJ2-7; D is possibly TRBD1 (6 bases). Deletions cut 0 bases from V and 3 bases from J, with 15 bases between. This CDR3 is 16 amino acids long. In DNA, the CDR3 is TGTGCCAGCAGTTTAGCTCGGACAGTCCAATACTACGAGCAGTACTTC. The encoded protein is CASSLARTVQYYEQYF.

The J gene is TRBJ2-5, the V gene TRBV7-8; 14 bases line up with TRBD2. CDR1 SGHVS and CDR2 FQNEAQ come from the germline V gene. This CDR3 is 18 amino acids long. The V segment lost 5 bases and the J segment 5 bases; nucleotides outside the gene matches: 13. The CDR3 reads CASSLTGTSGRIGETQYF. The CDR3 DNA sequence: TGTGCCAGCAGCCTCACGGGGACTAGCGGGAGAATAGGGGAGACCCAGTACTTC.

This clonotype was recorded a few times. The V and J genes are TRBV5-1 and TRBJ2-3, with 7 bases that match TRBD2. The CDR3 covers 15 residues. The V segment lost 1 base and the J segment 2 bases; nucleotides outside the gene matches: 4. Germline V gene data show CDR1 as SGHRS and CDR2 as YFSETQ. The CDR3 nucleotides are TGCGCCAGCAGCTTGACGGGGGGACTCACAGATACGCAGTATTTT. Its protein is CASSLTGGLTDTQYF.

This clonotype was counted between two and nine times. This sequence joins TRBV6-1 and TRBJ1-5; D might be TRBD1 (5 bases). CDR1 MNHNS and CDR2 SASEGT come from the germline V gene. The V gene lost 5 bases and the J gene lost 2 bases, with 16 bases spanning the gap. This CDR3 spans 16 amino acids. In DNA form, the CDR3 reads TGTGCCAGCAGTCATTGGACCGGGGGTGGCAATCAGCCCCAGCATTTT. Translated: CASSHWTGGGNQPQHF.

This clonotype appeared a few times. The V and J genes are TRBV20-1 and TRBJ2-1; 9 bases fit TRBD2. CDR1 and CDR2 (germline): DFQATT, SNEGSKA (reference sequence). The V and J ends lost 3 bases and 0 bases, in that order; junction bases with no gene match: 6. The length of the CDR3 is 16 residues. The CDR3 loop reads CSARNSGRFSYNEQFF. The CDR3 region has the DNA TGCAGTGCTAGGAACAGCGGGAGGTTCTCCTACAATGAGCAGTTCTTC.

This clonotype was recorded a few times. The chain couples TRBV6-4 to TRBJ2-2, with a weak D call TRBD2 (5 bases). Germline V gene lookup returns CDR1 MRHNA and CDR2 SNTAGT. This CDR3 is 14 amino acids long. V was trimmed by 5 bases and J by 4 bases, leaving 11 bases between them. The chain's CDR3 is CASSFGAGTGELFF. DNA for the CDR3: TGTGCCAGCAGTTTCGGCGCGGGCACCGGGGAGCTGTTTTTT.

This clonotype was seen more than once but under ten times. The chain joins TRBV29-1 to TRBJ2-5; no reliable D call. CDR1 is SQVTM, CDR2 ANQGSEA, per germline. With 5 bases removed from V and 2 bases from J, the gap between germline ends came to 15 bases. The length of the CDR3 is 14 residues. The CDR3 protein is CSVLKTMTQETQYF. The CDR3 bases are TGCAGCGTTCTCAAAACTATGACTCAAGAGACCCAGTACTTC.

This clonotype was detected many times. V usage is TRBV20-1 and J usage is TRBJ2-7; D gene uncertain. The V and J ends lost 2 bases and 5 bases respectively, with 4 bases between them. Germline CDR1 and CDR2: DFQATT and SNEGSKA (reference sequence). CDR3 length: 10 residues. The DNA of the CDR3 is TGCAGTGCTAGACGGGACGAGCAGTACTTC. Translated, it gives CSARRDEQYF.

This clonotype came up a few times. The V call is TRBV7-2, the J call TRBJ1-2, with unresolved D. In germline, CDR1 is SGHTA, CDR2 FQGNSA. The V end was cut by 4 bases, the J end by 0 bases, with 12 bases between. This CDR3 is 15 amino acids long. The CDR3, as DNA: TGTGCCAGCAGCTCGCCAGAGCGAGCTAACTATGGCTACACCTTC. Its protein is CASSSPERANYGYTF.

CDR3 coding DNA: TGCGCCAGCAGGGCGGGGGTGACGAACACCGGGGAGCTGTTTTTT. Translating gives CASRAGVTNTGELFF. The rearrangement uses TRBV5-1 and TRBJ2-2; 7 positions match TRBD2. Germline-derived CDR1 and CDR2 are SGHRS and YFSETQ. The CDR3 extends over 15 amino acids. Germline trimming cut 5 bases from V and 0 bases from J; bases unmatched to any gene: 4.

The CDR3 DNA is TGTGCTAGTGGTTTGGTACAAGGTGGGGAGGTTGAGCAGTTCTTC. Translated, it gives CASGLVQGGEVEQFF. The chain links TRBV12-5 to TRBJ2-1; TRBD2 is a possible D gene (6 bases). V shed 0 bases and J shed 9 bases, with 15 bases lying between them. Germline V gene data show CDR1 as LGHNT and CDR2 as FRNRAP. This CDR3 region has 15 residues.

The chain links TRBV3-1 to TRBJ2-3; 8 nucleotides line up with TRBD2. Germline V gene lookup returns CDR1 LGHDT and CDR2 YNNKEL (reference sequence). The V segment lost 2 bases and the J segment 2 bases; nucleotides outside the gene matches: 6. The CDR3 covers 16 residues. Written as DNA, the CDR3 is TGTGCCAGCAGCCAACTTAGCGGGGAGCACACAGATACGCAGTATTTT. As protein: CASSQLSGEHTDTQYF.